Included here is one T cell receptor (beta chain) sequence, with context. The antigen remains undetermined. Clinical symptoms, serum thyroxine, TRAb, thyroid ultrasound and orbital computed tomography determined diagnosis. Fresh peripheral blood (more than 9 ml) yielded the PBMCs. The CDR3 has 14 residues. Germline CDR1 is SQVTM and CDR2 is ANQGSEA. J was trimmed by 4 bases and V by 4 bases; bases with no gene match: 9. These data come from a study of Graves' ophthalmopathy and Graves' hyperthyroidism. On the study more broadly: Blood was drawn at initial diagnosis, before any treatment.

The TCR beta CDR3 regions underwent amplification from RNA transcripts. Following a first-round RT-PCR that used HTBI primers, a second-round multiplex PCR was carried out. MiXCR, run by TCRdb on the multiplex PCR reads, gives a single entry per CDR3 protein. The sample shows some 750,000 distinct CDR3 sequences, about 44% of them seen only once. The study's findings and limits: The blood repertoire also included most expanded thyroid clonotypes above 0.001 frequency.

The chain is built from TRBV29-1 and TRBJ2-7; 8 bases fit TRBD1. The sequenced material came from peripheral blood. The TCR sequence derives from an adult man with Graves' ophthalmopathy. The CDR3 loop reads CSVGQGPVQYEQYF. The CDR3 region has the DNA TGCAGCGTTGGACAGGGGCCCGTCCAATACGAGCAGTACTTC.